This entry lists 21 T cell receptor beta chains sequenced from one sample in a study of vaccination and CD4 T cells after COVID-19. Stated treatment: roughly ten-day PBMC culture with coronavirus spike peptide pools or control peptides (ViraFEST assay). Cultured CD4+ T cells had their DNA profiled by the Oncomine TCR Beta short-read assay. TCRdb analysed the PCR reads with MiXCR anew, one entry per CDR3 protein. The sample consists of some 11,000 distinct CDR3 sequences, around a third of them appearing once. These receptors are not linked to any known antigen. The sample in question was CD4+ T cells from blood, cultured in vitro, obtained before SARS-CoV-2 vaccination. These receptors were collected from a human donor who received a COVID-19 vaccine.

In this sample, this clonotype turned up a few times. The rearrangement joins TRBV12-5 to TRBJ1-1, with 7 positions matching TRBD1. J was trimmed by 5 bases and V by 2 bases; bases with no gene match: 8. CDR3 length: 15 residues. Germline CDR1 LGHNT, CDR2 FRNRAP. The CDR3 coding sequence is TGTGCTAGTGGTTTGACTCGCAGGGGGGGAACTGAAGCTTTCTTT. Translating it yields CASGLTRRGGTEAFF.

The V gene is TRBV12-3 or TRBV12-4, the J gene TRBJ2-3; D is undetermined. The CDR3 contains 12 residues. V shed 3 bases and J shed 6 bases, with 7 bases lying between them. The CDR3 coding sequence is TGTGCCAGCAGTTTTGAGACGGATACGCAGTATTTT. Translated: CASSFETDTQYF.

The chain has TRBV12-5 and TRBJ2-3; D might be TRBD2 (7 bases). CDR1 and CDR2 from the germline V gene are LGHNT and FRNRAP. Trimming shortened V by 7 bases and J by 0 bases, and 11 bases separated the two germline ends. The CDR3 sequence is 14 residues long. The CDR3 bases are TGTGCTAGTGAAAGGGGGGGGAGCACAGATACGCAGTATTTT. This gives the protein CASERGGSTDTQYF.

This clonotype was observed a few times. This chain connects TRBV6-1 to TRBJ1-5, with D possibly matching TRBD1 (5 bases). The CDR3 is made up of 15 amino acids. Deletions cut 2 bases from V and 2 bases from J, with 10 bases between. Looked up from germline, CDR1 is MNHNS and CDR2 is SASEGT. CDR3 amino acids: CASSESPGGNQPQHF. In DNA form, the CDR3 reads TGTGCCAGCAGTGAATCCCCGGGGGGCAATCAGCCCCAGCATTTT.

The chain has TRBV30 and TRBJ1-5; no clear D. CDR1 is GTSNPN, CDR2 SVGIG, per germline (reference sequence). The V end lost 1 base, the J end lost 3 bases, and 7 bases lay between the germline ends. The CDR3 sequence is 13 residues long. CDR3 region: CAWSGGTNQPQHF. The CDR3 coding sequence is TGTGCCTGGAGTGGGGGTACCAATCAGCCCCAGCATTTT.

The J gene is TRBJ1-6, the V gene TRBV20-1; D is unclear. V was cut by 3 bases and J by 0 bases, with 15 bases left in between. Germline assignment: CDR1 DFQATT and CDR2 SNEGSKA (reference sequence). The CDR3 covers 17 residues. The CDR3: CSARPWTGSSYNSPLHF. As DNA, the CDR3 is TGCAGTGCTAGGCCTTGGACGGGTAGCTCCTATAATTCACCCCTCCACTTT.

The chain links TRBV11-2 to TRBJ1-2; tentatively, D is TRBD1 (5 bases). There are 14 residues in the CDR3. With 5 bases removed from V and 7 bases from J, the gap between germline ends came to 17 bases. From germline, CDR1 is SGHAT and CDR2 FQNNGV. For the CDR3, the DNA is TGTGCCAGCAGCATCACATCAGGGAGTCTTGGCTACACCTTC. It specifies CASSITSGSLGYTF.

The chain has TRBV5-1 and TRBJ1-3; no clear D gene. V dropped 0 bases and J dropped 7 bases, with 8 bases sitting between them. Per the germline V gene, CDR1 is SGHRS and CDR2 is YFSETQ. This CDR3 has 13 residues. CDR3 region: CASSLAGRNTIYF. In DNA, the CDR3 is TGCGCCAGCAGCTTGGCGGGGAGGAACACCATATATTTT.

The chain is built from TRBV6-1 and TRBJ2-3; 12 positions agree with TRBD2. Losses at the gene ends were 8 bases for V and 3 bases for J; bases not matched to a gene: 3. Germline V gives CDR1 MNHNS, CDR2 SASEGT. The CDR3 length is 14 residues. CDR3 region: CASASGGGTDTQYF. The CDR3 DNA reads TGTGCCAGCGCTAGCGGGGGGGGGACAGATACGCAGTATTTT.

In the case of this clonotype: The conserved final phenylalanine or tryptophan is absent from the CDR3, which likely points to a read error. The V call is TRBV6-1, the J call TRBJ1-2, with D perhaps matching TRBD1 (5 bases). This CDR3 spans 14 amino acids. Trimming took off 7 bases at V and 7 bases at J, with 19 bases between the two ends. Germline CDR1 reads MNHNS; CDR2 reads SASEGT. CDR3 sequence reads: CASTPPGRLLGYTL. The CDR3 region has the DNA TGTGCCAGCACCCCCCCGGGACGGCTCCTTGGCTACACCCTC.

V usage is TRBV20-1 and J usage is TRBJ1-2, with 8 positions matching TRBD1. V lost 0 bases to trimming and J lost 7 bases; unmatched junction nucleotides: 10. The CDR3 sequence is 15 residues long. Per the germline V gene, CDR1 is DFQATT and CDR2 is SNEGSKA (reference sequence). The CDR3 sequence: CSAREGAGGKSGYTF. The CDR3 DNA follows: TGCAGTGCTAGAGAGGGGGCAGGGGGCAAGTCTGGCTACACCTTC.

This clonotype was seen more than once but under ten times. This sequence joins TRBV10-3 and TRBJ2-2; tentatively, D is TRBD2 (5 bases). V was clipped by 8 bases and J by 3 bases, with 19 bases between them. Germline-derived CDR1 and CDR2 are ENHRY and SYGVKD. The CDR3 runs 16 residues. The CDR3 bases are TGTGCCATCTCACGAGGAGGCCTTCGTTACACCGGGGAGCTGTTTTTT. It specifies CAISRGGLRYTGELFF.

This clonotype was seen a handful of times. The CDR3 spells CASSYESGTGNQPQHF. CDR3 sequence (DNA): TGTGCCAGCAGTTACGAGTCGGGCACAGGCAATCAGCCCCAGCATTTT. The chain carries TRBV6-2 or TRBV6-3 and TRBJ1-5; D gene ambiguous. The length of the CDR3 is 16 residues. Trimming took 2 bases from V and 2 from J, leaving 13 bases between them. Germline CDR1 is MNHEY and CDR2 is SVGEGT.

The count of this clonotype is one. The chain links TRBV14 to TRBJ1-4, with TRBD1 identical over 7 bases. The germline CDR1 and CDR2 sequences are SGHDN and FVKESK. The CDR3 consists of 13 residues. Germline trimming cut 0 bases from V and 10 bases from J; bases unmatched to any gene: 2. CDR3 region: CASSQDQGGKLFF. Written as DNA, the CDR3 is TGTGCCAGCAGCCAAGATCAGGGGGGAAAACTGTTTTTT.

The V call is TRBV6-1, the J call TRBJ1-5; the match to TRBD1 covers 8 bases. Trimming took 5 bases from V and 4 from J; bases not matched to a gene: 4. This CDR3 region has 14 residues. Germline values: CDR1 MNHNS, CDR2 SASEGT. The CDR3 sequence: CASSPDRGNQPQHF. The CDR3 DNA reads TGTGCCAGCAGTCCCGACAGGGGAAATCAGCCCCAGCATTTT.

This chain links TRBV19 with TRBJ2-1, with TRBD1 matching 9 bases. From germline, CDR1 is LNHDA and CDR2 SQIVND (reference sequence). The CDR3 extends over 14 amino acids. The V and J ends lost 11 bases and 6 bases, in that order; junction bases with no gene match: 11. CDR3 in DNA: TGTGCCTCCCGGCCGGGACAGGGCCTCAATGAGCAGTTCTTC. This encodes CASRPGQGLNEQFF.

The V call is TRBV24-1, the J call TRBJ2-3; D may be TRBD1 (5 bases). Germline CDR1 is KGHDR and CDR2 is SFDVKD. The V end was cut by 1 base, the J end by 2 bases, with 9 bases between. The CDR3 totals 15 residues. CDR3 sequence: CATSDFDSITDTQYF. DNA for the CDR3: TGTGCCACCAGTGATTTCGACAGTATCACAGATACGCAGTATTTT.

This clonotype has just a few counts. The V call is TRBV24-1, the J call TRBJ2-5, with 8 bases identical to TRBD1. Germline CDR1 is KGHDR and CDR2 is SFDVKD. This CDR3 contains 15 residues. V dropped 4 bases and J dropped 7; count of bases not matched to a gene: 10. CDR3 DNA: TGTGCCACCAGTGACCCCCTCGACAGGGGAGGGACCCAGTACTTC. Amino acids: CATSDPLDRGGTQYF.

The gene calls are TRBV19 and TRBJ2-5; D might be TRBD1 (5 bases). CDR1 LNHDA and CDR2 SQIVND come from the germline V gene (reference sequence). Trimming stripped 5 bases from V and 2 bases from J, with 15 bases between. CDR3 size: 15 residues. The CDR3 region is CASSGQGPYQETQYF. In DNA, the CDR3 is TGTGCCAGTAGTGGGCAGGGTCCGTATCAAGAGACCCAGTACTTC. Drawing the rest from reference TRBV19 and TRBJ2-5, the complete variable domain is DGGITQSPKYLFRKEGQNVTLSCEQNLNHDAMYWYRQDPGQGLRLIYYSQIVNDFQKGDIAEGYSVSREKKESFPLTVTSAQKNPTAFYLCASSGQGPYQETQYFGPGTRLLVL.

Only a few counts were recorded for this clonotype. The CDR3 loop reads CASVPGQSTDTQYF. The DNA for the CDR3 is TGTGCCAGCGTACCGGGACAGAGCACAGATACGCAGTATTTT. This chain joins TRBV6-1 and TRBJ2-3, with 7 bases aligning to TRBD1. The germline CDR1 and CDR2 sequences are MNHNS and SASEGT. CDR3 length: 14 residues. J lost 0 bases, V lost 8 bases, and 5 bases had no gene match.

The chain uses TRBV20-1 and TRBJ2-3, with D possibly matching TRBD1 (6 bases). V lost 7 bases and J 2 bases, leaving 13 bases between the germline ends. The CDR3 extends over 13 amino acids. The V gene's germline CDR1 is DFQATT and CDR2 SNEGSKA (reference sequence). The DNA for the CDR3 is TGCAGTGGGGCAGGGGAATTCACAGATACGCAGTATTTT. Translation: CSGAGEFTDTQYF.